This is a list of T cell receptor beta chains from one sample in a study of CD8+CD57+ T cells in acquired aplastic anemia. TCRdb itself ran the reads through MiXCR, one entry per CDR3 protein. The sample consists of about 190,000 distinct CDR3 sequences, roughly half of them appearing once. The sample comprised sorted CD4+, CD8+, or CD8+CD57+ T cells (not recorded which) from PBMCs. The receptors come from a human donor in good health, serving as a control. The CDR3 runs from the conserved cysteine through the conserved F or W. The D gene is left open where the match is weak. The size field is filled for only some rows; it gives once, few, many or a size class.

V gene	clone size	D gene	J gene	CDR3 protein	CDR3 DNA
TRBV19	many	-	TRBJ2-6	CASSIVWATGANVLTF	TGTGCCAGTAGTATCGTATGGGCAACTGGGGCCAACGTCCTGACTTTC
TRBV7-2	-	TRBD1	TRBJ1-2	CASSLVARGQGGYTF	TGTGCCAGCAGCTTAGTAGCCAGGGGGCAAGGGGGCTACACCTTC
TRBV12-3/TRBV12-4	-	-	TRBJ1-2	CASSLVTAYGYTF	TGTGCCAGCAGTTTAGTTACAGCTTATGGCTACACCTTC
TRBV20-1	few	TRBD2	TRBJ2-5	CSAGGTTQETQYF	TGCAGTGCCGGCGGGACTACCCAAGAGACCCAGTACTTC
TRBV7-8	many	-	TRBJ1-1	CASSLGPANTEAFF	TGTGCCAGCAGCTTAGGCCCAGCGAACACTGAAGCTTTCTTT
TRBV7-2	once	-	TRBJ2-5	CASNPMVAEETQYF	TGTGCCAGCAACCCAATGGTAGCGGAGGAGACCCAGTACTTC
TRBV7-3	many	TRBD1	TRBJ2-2	CASSSTGTGELFF	TGTGCCAGCAGCTCGACAGGGACCGGGGAGCTGTTTTTT
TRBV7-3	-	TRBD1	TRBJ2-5	CASSLPGGTQYF	TGTGCCAGCAGCCTACCAGGGGGGACCCAGTACTTC
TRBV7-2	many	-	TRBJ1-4	CASSSGRKLFF	TGTGCCAGCAGCTCCGGGCGGAAACTGTTTTTT
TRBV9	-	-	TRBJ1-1	CASSVGVGLNSRDTEAFF	TGTGCCAGCAGCGTAGGCGTGGGACTGAATTCAAGGGACACTGAAGCTTTCTTT